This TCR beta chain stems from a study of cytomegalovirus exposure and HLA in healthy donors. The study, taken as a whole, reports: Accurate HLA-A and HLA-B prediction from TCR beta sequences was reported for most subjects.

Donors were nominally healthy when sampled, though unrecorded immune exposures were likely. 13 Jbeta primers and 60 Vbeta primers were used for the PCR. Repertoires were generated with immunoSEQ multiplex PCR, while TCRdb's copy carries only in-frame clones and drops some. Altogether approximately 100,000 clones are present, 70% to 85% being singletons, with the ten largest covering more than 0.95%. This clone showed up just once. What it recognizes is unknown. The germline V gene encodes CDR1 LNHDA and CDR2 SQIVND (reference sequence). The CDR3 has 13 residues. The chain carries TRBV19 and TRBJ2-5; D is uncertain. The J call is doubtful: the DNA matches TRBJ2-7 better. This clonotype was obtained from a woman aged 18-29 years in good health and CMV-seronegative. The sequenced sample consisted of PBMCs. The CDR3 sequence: CASSASAPNEQYF. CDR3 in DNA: TGTGCCAGTAGTGCTAGTGCCCCCAACGAGCAGTACTTC.